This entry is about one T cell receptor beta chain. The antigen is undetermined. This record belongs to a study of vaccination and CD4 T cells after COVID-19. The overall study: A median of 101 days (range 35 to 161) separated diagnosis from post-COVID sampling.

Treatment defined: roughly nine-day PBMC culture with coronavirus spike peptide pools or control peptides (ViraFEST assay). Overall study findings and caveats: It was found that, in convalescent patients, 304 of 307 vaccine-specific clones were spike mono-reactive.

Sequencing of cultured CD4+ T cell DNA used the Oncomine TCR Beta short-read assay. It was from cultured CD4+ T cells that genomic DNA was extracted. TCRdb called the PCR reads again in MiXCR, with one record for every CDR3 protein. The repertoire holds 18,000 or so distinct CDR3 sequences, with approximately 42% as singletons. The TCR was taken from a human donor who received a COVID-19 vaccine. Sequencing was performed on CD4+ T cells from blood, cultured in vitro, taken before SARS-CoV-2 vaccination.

In DNA, the CDR3 is TGTGCCACCAGTGACGGGACAGGGGGCGATTTTGGCTACACCTTC. Its protein is CATSDGTGGDFGYTF. The J gene is TRBJ1-2, the V gene TRBV24-1; 12 bases agree with TRBD1. V shed 4 bases and J 7 bases; nucleotides not matched to a gene: 6. Germline V gene data show CDR1 as KGHDR and CDR2 as SFDVKD. The CDR3 extends over 15 amino acids.